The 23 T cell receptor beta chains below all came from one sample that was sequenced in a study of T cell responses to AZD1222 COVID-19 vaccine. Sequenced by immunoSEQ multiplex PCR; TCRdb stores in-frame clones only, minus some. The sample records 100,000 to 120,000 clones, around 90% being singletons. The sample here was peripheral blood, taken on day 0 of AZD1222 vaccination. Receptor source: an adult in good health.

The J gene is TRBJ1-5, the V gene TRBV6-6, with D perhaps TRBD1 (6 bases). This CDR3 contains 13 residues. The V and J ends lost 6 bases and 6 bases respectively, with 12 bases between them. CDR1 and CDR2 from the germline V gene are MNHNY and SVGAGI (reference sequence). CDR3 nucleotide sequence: TGTGCCAGCAGCCAACTAGGGGGTCAGCCCCAGCATTTT. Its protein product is CASSQLGGQPQHF.

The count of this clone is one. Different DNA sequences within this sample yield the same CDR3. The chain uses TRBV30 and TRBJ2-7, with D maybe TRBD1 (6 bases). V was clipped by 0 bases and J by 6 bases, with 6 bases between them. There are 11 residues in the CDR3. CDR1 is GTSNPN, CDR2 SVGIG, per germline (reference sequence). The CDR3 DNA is TGTGCCTGGAGTGTCAGGGGCGAGCAGTACTTC. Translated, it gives CAWSVRGEQYF.

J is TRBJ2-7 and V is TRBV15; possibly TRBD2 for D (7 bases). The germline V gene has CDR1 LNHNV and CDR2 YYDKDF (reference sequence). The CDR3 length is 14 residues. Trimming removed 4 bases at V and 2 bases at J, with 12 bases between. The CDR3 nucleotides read TGTGCCACCAGCAAGGGGGGGATTCCCTACGAGCAGTACTTC. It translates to CATSKGGIPYEQYF.

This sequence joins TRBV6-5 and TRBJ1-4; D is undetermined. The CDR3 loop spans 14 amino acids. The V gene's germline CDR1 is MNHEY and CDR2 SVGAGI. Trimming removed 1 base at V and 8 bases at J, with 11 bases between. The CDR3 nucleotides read TGTGCCAGCAGTTACTTCGGGTCGGGCGAAAAACTGTTTTTT. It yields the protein CASSYFGSGEKLFF.

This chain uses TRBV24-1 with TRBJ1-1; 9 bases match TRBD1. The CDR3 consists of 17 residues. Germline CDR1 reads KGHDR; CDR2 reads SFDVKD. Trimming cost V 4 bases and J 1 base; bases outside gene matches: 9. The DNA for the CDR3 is TGTGCCACCAGTGAGTCTCCGGGACAGGGCTGGAACACTGAAGCTTTCTTT. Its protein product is CATSESPGQGWNTEAFF.

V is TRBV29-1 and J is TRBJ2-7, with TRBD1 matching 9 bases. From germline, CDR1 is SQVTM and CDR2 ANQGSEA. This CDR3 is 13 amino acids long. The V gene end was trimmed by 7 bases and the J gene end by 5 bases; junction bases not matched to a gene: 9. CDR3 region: CSGGTGTGNEQYF. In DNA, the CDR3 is TGCAGCGGTGGGACAGGGACGGGTAACGAGCAGTACTTC.

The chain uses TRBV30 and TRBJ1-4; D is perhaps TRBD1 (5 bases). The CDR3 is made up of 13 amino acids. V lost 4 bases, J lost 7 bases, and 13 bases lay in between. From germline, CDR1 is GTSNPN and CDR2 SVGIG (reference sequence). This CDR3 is CAWKWQGGEKLFF. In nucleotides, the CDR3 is TGTGCCTGGAAATGGCAGGGTGGTGAAAAACTGTTTTTT. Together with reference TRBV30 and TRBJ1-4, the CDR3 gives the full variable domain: SQTIHQWPATLVQPVGSPLSLECTVEGTSNPNLYWYRQAAGRGLQLLFYSVGIGQISSEVPQNLSASRPQDRQFILSSKKLLLSDSGFYLCAWKWQGGEKLFFGSGTQLSVL.

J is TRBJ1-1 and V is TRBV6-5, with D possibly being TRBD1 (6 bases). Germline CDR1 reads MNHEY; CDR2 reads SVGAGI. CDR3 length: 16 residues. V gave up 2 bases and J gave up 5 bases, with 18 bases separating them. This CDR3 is CASSYPLGGRGTEAFF. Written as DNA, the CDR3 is TGTGCCAGCAGTTACCCACTCGGGGGGCGGGGTACTGAAGCTTTCTTT.

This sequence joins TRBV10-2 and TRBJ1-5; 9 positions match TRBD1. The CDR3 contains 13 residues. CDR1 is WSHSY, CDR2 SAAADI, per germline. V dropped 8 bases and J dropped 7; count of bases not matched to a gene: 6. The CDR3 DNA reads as TGCGCCAGCGCCGGGACAGGGATGCAGCCCCAGCATTTT. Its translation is CASAGTGMQPQHF.

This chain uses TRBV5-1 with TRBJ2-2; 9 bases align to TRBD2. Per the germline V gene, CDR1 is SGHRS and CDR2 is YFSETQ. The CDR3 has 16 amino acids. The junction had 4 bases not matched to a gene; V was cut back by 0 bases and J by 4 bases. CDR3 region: CASSLVSSGTTGELFF. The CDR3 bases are TGCGCCAGCAGCTTGGTTTCTAGCGGGACCACCGGGGAGCTGTTTTTT.

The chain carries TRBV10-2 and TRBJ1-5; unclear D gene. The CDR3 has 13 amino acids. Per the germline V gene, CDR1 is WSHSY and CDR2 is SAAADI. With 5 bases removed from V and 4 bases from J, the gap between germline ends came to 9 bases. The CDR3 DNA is TGCGCCAGCAGTATCCGAGTTAATCAGCCCCAGCATTTT. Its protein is CASSIRVNQPQHF.

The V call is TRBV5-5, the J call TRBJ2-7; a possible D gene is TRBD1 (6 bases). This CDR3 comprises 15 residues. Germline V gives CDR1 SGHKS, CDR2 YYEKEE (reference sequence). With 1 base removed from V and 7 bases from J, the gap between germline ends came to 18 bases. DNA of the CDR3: TGTGCCAGCAGCTTGCTCTTTGGGGGCTCGGGGGAGCAGTACTTC. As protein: CASSLLFGGSGEQYF.

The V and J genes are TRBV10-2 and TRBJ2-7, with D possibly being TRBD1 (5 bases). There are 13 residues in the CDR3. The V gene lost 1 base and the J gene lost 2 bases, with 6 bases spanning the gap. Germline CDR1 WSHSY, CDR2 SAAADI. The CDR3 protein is CASSEWTTYEQYF. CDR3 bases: TGCGCCAGCAGTGAGTGGACAACCTACGAGCAGTACTTC.

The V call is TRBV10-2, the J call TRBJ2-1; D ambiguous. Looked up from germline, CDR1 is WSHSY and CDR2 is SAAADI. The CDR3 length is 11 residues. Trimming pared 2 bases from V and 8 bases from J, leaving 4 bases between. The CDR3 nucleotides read TGCGCCAGCAGTGAGGCTGATGAGCAGTTCTTC. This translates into CASSEADEQFF.

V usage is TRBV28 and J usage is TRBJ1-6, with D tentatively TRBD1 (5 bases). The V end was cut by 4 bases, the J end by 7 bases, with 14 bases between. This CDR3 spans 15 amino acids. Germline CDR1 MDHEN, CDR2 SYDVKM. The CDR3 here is CASSSRRGINSPLHF. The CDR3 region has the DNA TGTGCCAGCAGTTCTCGGCGGGGCATCAATTCACCCCTCCACTTT. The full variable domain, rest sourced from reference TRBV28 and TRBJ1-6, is DVKVTQSSRYLVKRTGEKVFLECVQDMDHENMFWYRQDPGLGLRLIYFSYDVKMKEKGDIPEGYSVSREKKERFSLILESASTNQTSMYLCASSSRRGINSPLHFGNGTRLTVT.

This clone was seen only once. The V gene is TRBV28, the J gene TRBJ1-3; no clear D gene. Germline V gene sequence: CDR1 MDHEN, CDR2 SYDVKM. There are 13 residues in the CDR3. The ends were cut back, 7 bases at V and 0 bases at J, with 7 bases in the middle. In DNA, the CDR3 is TGTGCCAGCAAAATACCCTCTGGAAACACCATATATTTT. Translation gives CASKIPSGNTIYF.

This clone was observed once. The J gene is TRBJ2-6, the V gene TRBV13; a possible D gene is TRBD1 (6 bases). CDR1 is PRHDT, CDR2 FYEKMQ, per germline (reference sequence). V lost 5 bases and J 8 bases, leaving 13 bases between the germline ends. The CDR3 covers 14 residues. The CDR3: CASSTDRYTNVLTF. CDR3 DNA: TGTGCCAGCAGCACGGACAGATATACCAACGTCCTGACTTTC.

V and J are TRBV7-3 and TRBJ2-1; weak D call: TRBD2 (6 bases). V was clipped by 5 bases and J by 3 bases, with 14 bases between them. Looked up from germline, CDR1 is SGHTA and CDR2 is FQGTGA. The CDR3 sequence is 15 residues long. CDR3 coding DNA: TGTGCCAGCAGCCCCGGGACTGAAGTCTACAATGAGCAGTTCTTC. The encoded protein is CASSPGTEVYNEQFF.

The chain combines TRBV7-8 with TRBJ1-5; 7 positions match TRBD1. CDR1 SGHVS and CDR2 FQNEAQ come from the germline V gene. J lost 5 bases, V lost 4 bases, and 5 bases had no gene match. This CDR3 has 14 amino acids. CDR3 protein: CASSSQGIYQPQHF. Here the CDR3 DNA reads TGTGCCAGCAGCTCACAGGGGATCTATCAGCCCCAGCATTTT.

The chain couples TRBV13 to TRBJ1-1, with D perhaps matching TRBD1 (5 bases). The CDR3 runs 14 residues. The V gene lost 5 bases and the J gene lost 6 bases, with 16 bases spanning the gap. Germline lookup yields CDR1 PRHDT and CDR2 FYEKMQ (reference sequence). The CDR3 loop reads CASSHNLAGAEAFF. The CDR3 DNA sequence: TGTGCCAGCAGCCATAACCTTGCGGGGGCTGAAGCTTTCTTT.

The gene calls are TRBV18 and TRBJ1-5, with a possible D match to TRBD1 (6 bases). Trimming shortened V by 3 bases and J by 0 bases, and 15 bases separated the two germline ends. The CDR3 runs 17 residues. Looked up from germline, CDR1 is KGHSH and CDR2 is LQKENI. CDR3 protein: CASSPNRDTNSNQPQHF. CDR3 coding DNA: TGTGCCAGCTCACCGAACCGGGACACCAATAGCAATCAGCCCCAGCATTTT.

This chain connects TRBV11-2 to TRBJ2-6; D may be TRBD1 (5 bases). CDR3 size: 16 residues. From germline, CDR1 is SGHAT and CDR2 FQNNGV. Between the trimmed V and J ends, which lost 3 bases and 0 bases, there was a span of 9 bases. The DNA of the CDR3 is TGTGCCAGCAGCTTGACAGCCTTCTCTGGGGCCAACGTCCTGACTTTC. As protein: CASSLTAFSGANVLTF.

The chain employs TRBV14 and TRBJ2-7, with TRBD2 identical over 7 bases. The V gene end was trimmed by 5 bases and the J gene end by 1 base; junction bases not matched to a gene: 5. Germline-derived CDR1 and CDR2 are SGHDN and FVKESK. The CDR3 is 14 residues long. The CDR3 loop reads CASSAGGTSYEQYF. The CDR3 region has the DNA TGTGCCAGCAGCGCCGGGGGGACTTCCTACGAGCAGTACTTC. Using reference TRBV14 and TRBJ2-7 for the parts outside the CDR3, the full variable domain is EAGVTQFPSHSVIEKGQTVTLRCDPISGHDNLYWYRRVMGKEIKFLLHFVKESKQDESGMPNNRFLAERTGGTYSTLKVQPAELEDSGVYFCASSAGGTSYEQYFGPGTRLTVT.